These 8 T cell receptor beta chains came from one sample sequenced in a study of cytomegalovirus exposure and HLA in healthy donors. Use of 60 Vbeta and 13 Jbeta primers characterized the PCR. TCRdb's table, derived via immunoSEQ multiplex PCR, lists solely in-frame clones and lacks some. Of 65,000 to 85,000 clones in the sample, around 10% were seen once. What was sequenced was PBMCs. The source is a man aged 60 to 75 in good health and CMV-seropositive.

This clone has just a few counts. The rearrangement links TRBV19 to TRBJ1-5; TRBD1 aligns across 9 bases. CDR1 LNHDA and CDR2 SQIVND come from the germline V gene (reference sequence). The CDR3 consists of 14 residues. The V segment lost 4 bases and the J segment 4 bases; nucleotides outside the gene matches: 2. The CDR3 loop reads CASSRTGDNQPQHF. The CDR3 region has the DNA TGTGCCAGTAGTAGGACAGGGGATAATCAGCCCCAGCATTTT.

V usage is TRBV7-2 and J usage is TRBJ2-7; 9 nucleotides line up with TRBD2. CDR1 and CDR2 (germline): SGHTA, FQGNSA. V lost 9 bases and J lost 5; bases outside the gene matches: 17. This CDR3 comprises 16 residues. The CDR3 loop reads CASFPISGRPADEQYF. The DNA for the CDR3 is TGTGCCAGTTTCCCAATTAGCGGGAGACCCGCCGACGAGCAGTACTTC.

This clone has just a few counts. This chain joins TRBV15 and TRBJ2-2; the D gene is possibly TRBD1 (5 bases). There are 18 residues in the CDR3. V lost 2 bases and J 0 bases, leaving 16 bases between the germline ends. CDR1 and CDR2 from the germline V gene are LNHNV and YYDKDF (reference sequence). The CDR3 region has the DNA TGTGCCACCAGCAGATCTAGGAATAAGGGGACGAACACCGGGGAGCTGTTTTTT. Protein product: CATSRSRNKGTNTGELFF.

The CDR3 region has the DNA TGTGCCAGCAGCTTATATGGCGGGCGGGGGGGTGAGCAGTTCTTC. This encodes CASSLYGGRGGEQFF. The chain joins TRBV11-2 to TRBJ2-1; 9 bases fit TRBD2. CDR1 is SGHAT, CDR2 FQNNGV, per germline. The CDR3 sequence is 15 residues long. The V segment lost 2 bases and the J segment 9 bases; nucleotides outside the gene matches: 8.

This clone was found many times. The chain recombines TRBV2 with TRBJ2-7; no definite D call. The length of the CDR3 is 11 residues. The V gene's germline CDR1 is SNHLY and CDR2 FYNNEI. V lost 7 bases and J lost 2, with 6 bases in between. The CDR3 sequence is CASMETYEQYF. The CDR3 coding sequence is TGTGCCAGCATGGAGACCTACGAGCAGTACTTC.

This clone showed up just a few times. The chain recombines TRBV6-6 with TRBJ2-1, with D possibly being TRBD2 (6 bases). V gave up 4 bases and J gave up 6 bases, with 13 bases separating them. The V gene's germline CDR1 is MNHNY and CDR2 SVGAGI (reference sequence). The CDR3 contains 14 residues. The DNA for the CDR3 is TGTGCCAGCAGTTGGTCCGGGACTTCCAATGAGCAGTTCTTC. This codes for CASSWSGTSNEQFF.

Here the CDR3 reads CASSGLSGPGNTIYF. For the CDR3, the DNA is TGCGCCAGCAGCGGTCTTTCAGGTCCTGGAAACACCATATATTTT. The chain recombines TRBV5-1 with TRBJ1-3; no clear D. Trimming cost V 4 bases and J 2 bases, with 13 bases left between them. The V gene's germline CDR1 is SGHRS and CDR2 YFSETQ. The CDR3 has 15 amino acids.

A few counts support this clone. The V and J genes are TRBV27 and TRBJ2-1; weak D call: TRBD1 (6 bases). Germline loops: CDR1 MNHEY, CDR2 SMNVEV (reference sequence). This CDR3 is 15 amino acids long. Trimming took 3 bases from V and 8 from J, leaving 17 bases between them. CDR3 sequence reads: CASSFRDRLPYEQFF. CDR3 DNA: TGTGCCAGCAGTTTCCGTGACAGGCTTCCGTATGAGCAGTTCTTC.